This T cell receptor (beta chain) was sequenced in a study of response to subunit inactivated influenza vaccine. Notes on the study in general: Each seasonal flu vaccination may recruit only limited new T cells, authors suggested.

A note on this clonotype: Its antigen is as yet unknown.

MiXCR, run by TCRdb on the RT-PCR reads, gives a single entry per CDR3 protein. Of about 700,000 distinct CDR3 sequences listed, approximately 15% are singletons. The receptor was derived from a man over 45 who received an inactivated influenza vaccine. The specimen comprised PBMCs from blood, sampled approximately 15 days before vaccination.

The CDR3 here is CASSQQGAANEKLFF. CDR3 in DNA: TGCGCCAGCAGCCAACAGGGCGCGGCTAATGAAAAACTGTTTTTT. The chain employs TRBV5-1 and TRBJ1-4; a weak D match, TRBD1 (6 bases). Deletions cut 4 bases from V and 3 bases from J, with 13 bases between. Germline values: CDR1 SGHRS, CDR2 YFSETQ. CDR3 length: 15 residues.